The 13 T cell receptor beta chains in this list originate from one sample, sequenced in a study of cytomegalovirus exposure and HLA in healthy donors. The assay was immunoSEQ multiplex PCR, and TCRdb's table has in-frame clones only and misses some. The sample lists roughly 330,000 clones, 87% occurring once. Sample: PBMCs. Receptors originate from a woman aged 25-40 years in good health and CMV-seropositive.

The chain employs TRBV5-6 and TRBJ2-3; D is ambiguous. V was trimmed by 4 bases and J by 0 bases, leaving 12 bases between them. The CDR3 is 15 residues long. Germline assignment: CDR1 SGHDT and CDR2 YYEEEE. The CDR3: CASSIRFPSTDTQYF. In DNA form, the CDR3 reads TGTGCCAGCAGCATTCGATTCCCTAGCACAGATACGCAGTATTTT.

The CDR3 region has the DNA TGCAGCGCGAAACAGGGAGGGCACGAGCAGTACTTC. Amino acids: CSAKQGGHEQYF. This chain links TRBV29-1 with TRBJ2-7, with D perhaps TRBD2 (7 bases). CDR1 is SQVTM, CDR2 ANQGSEA, per germline. The length of the CDR3 is 12 residues. Trimming took 7 bases from V and 5 from J, leaving 15 bases between them.

The chain joins TRBV7-8 to TRBJ2-1; 7 nucleotides match TRBD2. Germline assignment: CDR1 SGHVS and CDR2 FQNEAQ. The CDR3 totals 16 residues. Germline trimming cut 1 base from V and 2 bases from J; bases unmatched to any gene: 5. The DNA of the CDR3 is TGTGCCAGCAGCTTAGATCCCCTAGCGGCCTACAATGAGCAGTTCTTC. Residues: CASSLDPLAAYNEQFF.

The chain recombines TRBV30 with TRBJ2-1; perhaps D is TRBD1 or TRBD2 (6 bases each). From germline, CDR1 is GTSNPN and CDR2 SVGIG (reference sequence). V was pared by 6 bases and J by 13 bases, with 16 bases between. This CDR3 has 11 amino acids. CDR3 residues: CACTGMRDQFF. DNA for the CDR3: TGTGCCTGCACAGGGATGCGGGACCAGTTCTTC.

The chain has TRBV5-1 and TRBJ2-1, with 9 bases lining up with TRBD2. The J segment lost 6 bases and the V segment lost 2 bases, leaving 6 bases of the junction unmatched. Germline V CDR1 and CDR2: SGHRS, YFSETQ. This CDR3 is built from 15 residues. CDR3 sequence (DNA): TGCGCCAGCAGCTTATTTGCGGGGGGGCTCAATGAGCAGTTCTTC. It is translated as CASSLFAGGLNEQFF.

This clone was seen a handful of times. The chain couples TRBV7-2 to TRBJ1-6; D is unclear. Trimming left V 5 bases short and J 5 bases short, with 16 bases between. The CDR3 length is 16 residues. CDR1 and CDR2 from the germline V gene are SGHTA and FQGNSA. The CDR3 DNA reads TGTGCCAGCAGCCCTACCGCTGGACGGAATAATTCACCCCTCCACTTT. Translating gives CASSPTAGRNNSPLHF.

The V and J genes are TRBV7-2 and TRBJ1-5; TRBD1 agrees at 9 bases. Losses at the gene ends were 7 bases for V and 4 bases for J; bases not matched to a gene: 8. The CDR3 is 15 residues long. Germline V gene sequence: CDR1 SGHTA, CDR2 FQGNSA. The CDR3 reads CASTLGTGINQPQHF. CDR3 nucleotides: TGTGCCAGCACCCTAGGGACAGGGATAAATCAGCCCCAGCATTTT. Full variable domain (outside the CDR3, taken from reference TRBV7-2 and TRBJ1-5): GAGVSQSPSNKVTEKGKDVELRCDPISGHTALYWYRQSLGQGLEFLIYFQGNSAPDKSGLPSDRFSAERTGGSVSTLTIQRTQQEDSAVYLCASTLGTGINQPQHFGDGTRLSIL.

The chain is built from TRBV7-3 and TRBJ2-7, with 10 bases that match TRBD2. The CDR3 length is 15 residues. CDR1 is SGHTA, CDR2 FQGTGA, per germline. J lost 4 bases, V lost 2 bases, and 5 bases had no gene match. The CDR3 DNA is TGTGCCAGCAGCTTATCTAGCGGGAGCGTATACGAGCAGTACTTC. Protein: CASSLSSGSVYEQYF.

The V and J genes are TRBV5-1 and TRBJ1-5; D remains unclear. This CDR3 is built from 13 residues. Germline V gene lookup returns CDR1 SGHRS and CDR2 YFSETQ. V was cut by 4 bases and J by 7 bases, with 12 bases left in between. The CDR3 reads CASSLERGQPQHF. In DNA form, the CDR3 reads TGCGCCAGCAGCCTGGAGAGAGGCCAGCCCCAGCATTTT.

The rearrangement uses TRBV7-4 and TRBJ2-5; weak D call: TRBD2 (5 bases). CDR3 size: 16 residues. The germline CDR1 and CDR2 sequences are SGHVT and SQSDAQ. V was clipped by 7 bases and J by 1 base, with 19 bases between them. The CDR3 nucleotides read TGTGCCAGCACCCCCCTCCCGGGATCCGCCCAAGAGACCCAGTACTTC. Its protein product is CASTPLPGSAQETQYF. Full variable domain (remainder filled in from reference TRBV7-4 and TRBJ2-5): GAGVSQSPRYKVAKRGRDVALRCDSISGHVTLYWYRQTLGQGSEVLTYSQSDAQRDKSGRPSGRFSAERPERSVSTLKIQRTEQGDSAVYLCASTPLPGSAQETQYFGPGTRLLVL.

This clone was counted a single time. The chain carries TRBV2 and TRBJ1-3, with TRBD1 as a possible D gene (5 bases). The germline gives CDR1 SNHLY, CDR2 FYNNEI. The CDR3 has 13 amino acids. V lost 4 bases to trimming and J lost 14 bases, with 18 bases between them. Here the CDR3 reads CASSVGPARGLYF. Written as DNA, the CDR3 is TGTGCCAGCAGTGTTGGTCCAGCTAGGGGTCTATATTTT.

This chain links TRBV5-1 with TRBJ2-1, with 8 bases fitting TRBD2. Unmatched junction bases numbered 4, after V lost 3 bases and J lost 5 bases. Germline V lookup: CDR1 SGHRS, CDR2 YFSETQ. The CDR3 runs 14 residues. The CDR3 protein is CASSSTSANNEQFF. The CDR3 coding sequence is TGCGCCAGCAGCTCGACTAGCGCAAACAATGAGCAGTTCTTC.

The rearrangement joins TRBV9 to TRBJ2-2, with 10 positions matching TRBD2. J lost 7 bases, V lost 4 bases, and 7 bases had no gene match. This CDR3 has 15 residues. Per the germline V gene, CDR1 is SGDLS and CDR2 is YYNGEE. The DNA of the CDR3 is TGTGCCAGCAGCCAGGGGGGACTAGCGCTCGGGGAGCTGTTTTTT. Residues: CASSQGGLALGELFF.